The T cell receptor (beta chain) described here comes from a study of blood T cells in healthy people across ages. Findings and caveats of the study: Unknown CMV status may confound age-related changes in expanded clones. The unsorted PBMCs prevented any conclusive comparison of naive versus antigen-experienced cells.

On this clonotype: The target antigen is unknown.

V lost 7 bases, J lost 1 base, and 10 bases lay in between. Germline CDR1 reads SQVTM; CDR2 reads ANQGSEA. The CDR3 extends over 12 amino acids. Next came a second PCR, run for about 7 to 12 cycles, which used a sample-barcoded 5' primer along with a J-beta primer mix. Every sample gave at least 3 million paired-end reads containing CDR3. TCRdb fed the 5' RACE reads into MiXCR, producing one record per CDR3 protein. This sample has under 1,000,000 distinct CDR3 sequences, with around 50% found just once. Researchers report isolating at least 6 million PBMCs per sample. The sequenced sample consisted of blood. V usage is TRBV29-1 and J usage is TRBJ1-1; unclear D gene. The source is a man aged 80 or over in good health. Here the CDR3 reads CSADLGNTEAFF. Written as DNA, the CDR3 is TGCAGCGCGGACTTGGGGAACACTGAAGCTTTCTTT.